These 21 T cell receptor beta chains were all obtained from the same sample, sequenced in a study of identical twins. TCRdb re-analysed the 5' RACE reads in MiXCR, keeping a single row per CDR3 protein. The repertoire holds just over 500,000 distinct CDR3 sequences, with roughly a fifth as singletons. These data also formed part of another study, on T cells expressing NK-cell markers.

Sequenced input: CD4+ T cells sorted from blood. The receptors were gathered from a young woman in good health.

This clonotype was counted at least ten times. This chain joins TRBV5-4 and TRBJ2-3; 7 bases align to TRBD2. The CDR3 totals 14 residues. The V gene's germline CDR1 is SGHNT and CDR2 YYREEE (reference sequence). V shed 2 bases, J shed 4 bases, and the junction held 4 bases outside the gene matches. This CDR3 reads CASSLKGGSDTQYF. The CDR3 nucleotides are TGTGCCAGCAGCTTAAAGGGAGGGTCAGATACGCAGTATTTT.

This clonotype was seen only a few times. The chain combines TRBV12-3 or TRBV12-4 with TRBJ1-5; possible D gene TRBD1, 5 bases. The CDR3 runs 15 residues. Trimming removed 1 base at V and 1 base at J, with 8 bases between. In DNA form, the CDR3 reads TGTGCCAGCAGTTTAGGCAGGGTCAGCAATCAGCCCCAGCATTTT. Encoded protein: CASSLGRVSNQPQHF.

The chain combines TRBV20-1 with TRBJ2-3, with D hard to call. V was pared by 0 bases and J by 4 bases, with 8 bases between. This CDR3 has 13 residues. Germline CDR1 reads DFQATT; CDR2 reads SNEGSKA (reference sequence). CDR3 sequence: CSARDPLPDTQYF. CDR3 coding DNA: TGCAGTGCTAGAGATCCCCTCCCAGATACGCAGTATTTT.

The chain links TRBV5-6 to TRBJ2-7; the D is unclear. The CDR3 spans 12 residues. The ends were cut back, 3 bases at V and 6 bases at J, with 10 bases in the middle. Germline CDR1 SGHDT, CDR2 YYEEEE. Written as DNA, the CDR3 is TGTGCCAGCAGCTCCTCTGTCGCCGAGCAGTACTTC. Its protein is CASSSSVAEQYF.

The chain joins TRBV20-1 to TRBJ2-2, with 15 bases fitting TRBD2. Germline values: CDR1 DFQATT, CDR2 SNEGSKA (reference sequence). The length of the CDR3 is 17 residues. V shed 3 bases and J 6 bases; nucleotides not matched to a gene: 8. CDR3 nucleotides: TGCAGTGCTAGCGGACTAGCGGGAGGGCCAGTTGCCGGGGAGCTGTTTTTT. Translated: CSASGLAGGPVAGELFF.

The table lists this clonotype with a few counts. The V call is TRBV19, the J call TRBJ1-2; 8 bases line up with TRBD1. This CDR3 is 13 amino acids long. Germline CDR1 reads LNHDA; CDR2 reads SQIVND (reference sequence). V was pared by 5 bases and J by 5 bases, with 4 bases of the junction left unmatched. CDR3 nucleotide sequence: TGTGCCAGTAGTTTTCGACAGGGGTATGGCTACACCTTC. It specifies CASSFRQGYGYTF.

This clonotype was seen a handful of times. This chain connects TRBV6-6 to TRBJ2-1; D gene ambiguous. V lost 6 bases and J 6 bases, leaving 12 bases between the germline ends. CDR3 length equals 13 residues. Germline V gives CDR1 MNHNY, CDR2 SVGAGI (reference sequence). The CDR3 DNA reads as TGTGCCAGCAGCCCAGCCGACCGCAATGAGCAGTTCTTC. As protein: CASSPADRNEQFF.

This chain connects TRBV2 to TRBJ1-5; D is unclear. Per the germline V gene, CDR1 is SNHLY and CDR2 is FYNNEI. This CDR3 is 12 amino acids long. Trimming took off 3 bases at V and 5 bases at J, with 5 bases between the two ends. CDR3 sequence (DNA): TGTGCCAGCAGTGAGGAGTATCAGCCCCAGCATTTT. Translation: CASSEEYQPQHF.

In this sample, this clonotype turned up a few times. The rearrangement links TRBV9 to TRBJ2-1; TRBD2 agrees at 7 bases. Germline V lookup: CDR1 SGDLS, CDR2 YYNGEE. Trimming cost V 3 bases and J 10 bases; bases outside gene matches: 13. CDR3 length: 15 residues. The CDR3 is CASSALGGGPREQFF. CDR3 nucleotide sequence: TGTGCCAGCAGCGCCCTGGGGGGAGGGCCCCGGGAGCAGTTCTTC.

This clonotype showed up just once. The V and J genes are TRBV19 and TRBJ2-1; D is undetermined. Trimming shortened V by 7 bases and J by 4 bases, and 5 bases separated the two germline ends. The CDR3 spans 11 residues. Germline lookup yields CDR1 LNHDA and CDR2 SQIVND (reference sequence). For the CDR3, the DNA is TGTGCCAGTAATCTATACAATGAGCAGTTCTTC. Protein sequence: CASNLYNEQFF.

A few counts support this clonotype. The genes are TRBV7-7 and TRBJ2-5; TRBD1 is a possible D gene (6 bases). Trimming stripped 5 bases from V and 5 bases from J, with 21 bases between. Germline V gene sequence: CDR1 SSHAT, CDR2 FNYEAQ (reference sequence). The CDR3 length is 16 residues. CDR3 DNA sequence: TGTGCCAGCAGCCGACGATCGACAGGTTTCGGGGAGACCCAGTACTTC. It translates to CASSRRSTGFGETQYF.

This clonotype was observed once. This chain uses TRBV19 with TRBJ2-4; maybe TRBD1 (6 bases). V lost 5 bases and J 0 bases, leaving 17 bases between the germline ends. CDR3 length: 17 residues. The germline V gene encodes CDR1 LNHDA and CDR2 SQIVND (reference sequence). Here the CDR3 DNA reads TGTGCCAGTAGTTTGAGAGGCGTCAGGGGAGCCAAAAACATTCAGTACTTC. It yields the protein CASSLRGVRGAKNIQYF.

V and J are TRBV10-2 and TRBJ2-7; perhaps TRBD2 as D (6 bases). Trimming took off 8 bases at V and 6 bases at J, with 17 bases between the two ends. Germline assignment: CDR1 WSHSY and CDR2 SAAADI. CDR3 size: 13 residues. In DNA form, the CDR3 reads TGCGCCAGCGGGATGGAGGGTCGGGGCGAGCAGTACTTC. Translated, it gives CASGMEGRGEQYF.

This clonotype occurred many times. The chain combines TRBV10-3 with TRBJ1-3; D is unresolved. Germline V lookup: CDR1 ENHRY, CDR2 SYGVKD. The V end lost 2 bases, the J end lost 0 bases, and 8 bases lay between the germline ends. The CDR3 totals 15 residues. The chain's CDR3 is CAISEQSHSGNTIYF. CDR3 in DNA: TGTGCCATCAGTGAGCAGTCACACTCTGGAAACACCATATATTTT.

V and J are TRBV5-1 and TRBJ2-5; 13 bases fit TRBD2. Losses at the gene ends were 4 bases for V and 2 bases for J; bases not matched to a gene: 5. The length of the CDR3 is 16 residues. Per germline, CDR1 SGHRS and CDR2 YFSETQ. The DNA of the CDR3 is TGCGCCAGCAGCCCGGGGACTAGCGGGGAGCAAGAGACCCAGTACTTC. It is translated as CASSPGTSGEQETQYF.

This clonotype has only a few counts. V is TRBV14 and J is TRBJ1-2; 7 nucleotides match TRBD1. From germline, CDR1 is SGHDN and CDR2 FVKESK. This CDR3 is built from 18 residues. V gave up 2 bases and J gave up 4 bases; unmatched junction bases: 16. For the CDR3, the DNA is TGTGCCAGCAGCCAACTCGGGACAGCCCTTTCAAGCCTCTATGGCTACACCTTC. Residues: CASSQLGTALSSLYGYTF.

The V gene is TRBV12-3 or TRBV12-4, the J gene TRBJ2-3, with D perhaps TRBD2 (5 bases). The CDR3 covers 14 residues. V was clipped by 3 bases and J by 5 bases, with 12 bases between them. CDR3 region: CASSFREGRDTQYF. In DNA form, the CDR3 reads TGTGCCAGCAGTTTTCGAGAGGGTAGAGATACGCAGTATTTT.

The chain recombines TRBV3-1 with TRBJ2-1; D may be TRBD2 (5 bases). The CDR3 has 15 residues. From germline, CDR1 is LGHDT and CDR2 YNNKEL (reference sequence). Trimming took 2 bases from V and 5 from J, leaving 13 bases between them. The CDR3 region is CASSQRPLADNEQFF. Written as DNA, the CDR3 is TGTGCCAGCAGCCAAAGACCCCTAGCCGACAATGAGCAGTTCTTC.

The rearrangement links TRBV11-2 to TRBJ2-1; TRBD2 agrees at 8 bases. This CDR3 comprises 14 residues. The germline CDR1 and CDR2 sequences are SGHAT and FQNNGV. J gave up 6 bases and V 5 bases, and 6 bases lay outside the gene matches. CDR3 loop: CASSEAGVVNEQFF. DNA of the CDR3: TGTGCCAGCAGCGAAGCGGGAGTGGTCAATGAGCAGTTCTTC.

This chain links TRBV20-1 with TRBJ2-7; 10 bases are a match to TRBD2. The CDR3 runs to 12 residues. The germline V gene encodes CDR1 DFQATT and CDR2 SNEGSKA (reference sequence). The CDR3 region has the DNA TGCAGCGGGACTAGCGCGTCCTACGAGCAGTACTTC. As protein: CSGTSASYEQYF.

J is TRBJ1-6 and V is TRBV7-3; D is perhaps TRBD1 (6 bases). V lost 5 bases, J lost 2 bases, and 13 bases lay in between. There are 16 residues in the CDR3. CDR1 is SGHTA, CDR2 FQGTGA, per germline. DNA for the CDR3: TGTGCCAGCAGCAGGACCGGGACAACCTATAATTCACCCCTCCACTTT. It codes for CASSRTGTTYNSPLHF.